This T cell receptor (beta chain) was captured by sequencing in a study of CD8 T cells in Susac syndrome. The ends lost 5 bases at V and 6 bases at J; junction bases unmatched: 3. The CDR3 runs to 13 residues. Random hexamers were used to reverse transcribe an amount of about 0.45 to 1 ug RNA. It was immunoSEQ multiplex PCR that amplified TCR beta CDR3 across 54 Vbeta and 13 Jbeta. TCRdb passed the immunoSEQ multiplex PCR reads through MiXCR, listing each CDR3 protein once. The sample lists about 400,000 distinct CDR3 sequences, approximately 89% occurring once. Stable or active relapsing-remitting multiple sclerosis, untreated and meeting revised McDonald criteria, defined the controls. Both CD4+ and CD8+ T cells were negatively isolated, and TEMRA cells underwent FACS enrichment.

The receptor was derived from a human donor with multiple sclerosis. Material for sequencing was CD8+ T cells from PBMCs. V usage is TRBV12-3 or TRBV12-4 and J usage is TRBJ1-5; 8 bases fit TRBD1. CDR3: CASSPDRGQPQHF. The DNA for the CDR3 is TGTGCCAGCAGTCCTGACAGGGGTCAGCCCCAGCATTTT.